The 13 T cell receptor beta chains below were found in one sample sequenced in a study of T cells in Graves' hyperthyroidism and ophthalmopathy (dated by TCRdb to between 2018 and 2020). The method was multiplex PCR. The listed sequencing device is Illumina HiSeq 2000. Amplification of TCR beta CDR3 regions was carried out from RNA transcripts. A first-round RT-PCR of the TCR CDR3 used the HTBI primer set with the Qiagen OneStep RT-PCR kit. TCRdb redid the processing of the public reads, applying fastp at Q25 and MiXCR, and retained in-frame beta chains. Every entry covers one CDR3 protein and lists the most common genes and DNA from its rows. Counted in this sample were about 400,000 distinct CDR3 sequences; less than 15% of them appeared once. Together, the top ten hold roughly 8.3% of the sample. The sample taken for sequencing was blood. The source is a woman under 30 with Graves' hyperthyroidism.

The chain carries TRBV18 and TRBJ2-7, with 7 bases that match TRBD1. The V gene end was trimmed by 3 bases and the J gene end by 6 bases; junction bases not matched to a gene: 14. CDR3 length: 16 residues. Germline lookup yields CDR1 KGHSH and CDR2 LQKENI. DNA of the CDR3: TGTGCCAGCTCACCTCTCCCGCCAACAGGGGATGGCGAGCAGTACTTC. The encoded protein is CASSPLPPTGDGEQYF. The full variable domain, with the rest looked up from reference TRBV18 and TRBJ2-7, is NAGVMQNPRHLVRRRGQEARLRCSPMKGHSHVYWYRQLPEEGLKFMVYLQKENIIDESGMPKERFSAEFPKEGPSILRIQQVVRGDSAAYFCASSPLPPTGDGEQYFGPGTRLTVT.

This clonotype was observed a handful of times. This may stem from a read error, because a much larger clone lies one nucleotide away. The chain uses TRBV6-2 or TRBV6-3 and TRBJ2-1; 8 bases agree with TRBD1. J was trimmed by 10 bases and V by 8 bases; bases with no gene match: 7. Germline loops: CDR1 MNHEY, CDR2 SVGEGT. This CDR3 has 12 amino acids. The CDR3 nucleotides read TGTGCCAGCGAGGGGGACAGGCTCGAGCAGTTCTTC. Amino acid sequence: CASEGDRLEQFF.

This clonotype has ten or more counts. This chain connects TRBV7-9 to TRBJ1-4; D may be TRBD1 (5 bases). Germline loops: CDR1 SEHNR, CDR2 FQNEAQ (reference sequence). The CDR3 consists of 15 residues. Trimming removed 6 bases from V and 2 bases from J, with 13 bases in between. CDR3 protein: CASSLPGNTNEKLFF. For the CDR3, the DNA is TGTGCCAGCAGTTTACCAGGGAACACTAATGAAAAACTGTTTTTT.

This clonotype came up many times. The V and J genes are TRBV7-2 and TRBJ2-4; D may match TRBD1 or TRBD2 (5 bases each). V lost 5 bases and J lost 7, with 21 bases in between. The CDR3 covers 16 residues. Germline CDR1 and CDR2: SGHTA and FQGNSA. In DNA, the CDR3 is TGTGCCAGCAGCGCTCAACCCGGACTCCAGGGCAACATTCAGTACTTC. This encodes CASSAQPGLQGNIQYF. Using reference TRBV7-2 and TRBJ2-4 for the parts outside the CDR3, the full variable domain is GAGVSQSPSNKVTEKGKDVELRCDPISGHTALYWYRQSLGQGLEFLIYFQGNSAPDKSGLPSDRFSAERTGGSVSTLTIQRTQQEDSAVYLCASSAQPGLQGNIQYFGAGTRLSVL.

This clonotype showed up just a few times. The rearrangement joins TRBV12-3 or TRBV12-4 to TRBJ1-4; D might be TRBD1 (5 bases). This CDR3 has 14 residues. The germline V and J ends were trimmed by 3 bases and 8 bases, with 13 bases remaining between them. The CDR3 DNA sequence: TGTGCCAGCAGTTTGGGGGGGAGGGAGGAAAAACTGTTTTTT. Translating gives CASSLGGREEKLFF.

Many counts were recorded for this clonotype. In DNA form, the CDR3 reads TGTGCCAGCAGTGACCAGAGCGGGCGTGGTCGTACGCAGTATTTT. As protein: CASSDQSGRGRTQYF. This chain joins TRBV27 and TRBJ2-3; D is perhaps TRBD2 (6 bases). V lost 5 bases, J lost 8 bases, and 20 bases lay in between. The V gene's germline CDR1 is MNHEY and CDR2 SMNVEV (reference sequence). The CDR3 totals 15 residues.

This clonotype was seen more than once but under ten times. This rearrangement joins TRBV19 to TRBJ2-5; the match to TRBD2 covers 7 bases. V lost 3 bases, J lost 2 bases, and 0 bases stayed unmatched. CDR3 length: 13 residues. The germline V gene encodes CDR1 LNHDA and CDR2 SQIVND (reference sequence). This CDR3 is CASSISGQETQYF. The DNA for the CDR3 is TGTGCCAGTAGTATTAGCGGGCAAGAGACCCAGTACTTC.

The rearrangement uses TRBV6-5 and TRBJ2-1; 8 nucleotides agree with TRBD1. The CDR3 runs to 14 residues. Per the germline V gene, CDR1 is MNHEY and CDR2 is SVGAGI. The V gene end was trimmed by 2 bases and the J gene end by 8 bases; junction bases not matched to a gene: 5. The CDR3 DNA is TGTGCCAGCAGTTACGGACAGGGTGGCTATGAGCAGTTCTTC. Its protein product is CASSYGQGGYEQFF.

This clonotype was counted ten times or more. The chain uses TRBV6-2 or TRBV6-3 and TRBJ2-5; TRBD2 aligns across 7 bases. CDR1 is MNHEY, CDR2 SVGEGT, per germline. This CDR3 spans 17 amino acids. V shed 0 bases, J shed 3 bases, and the junction held 10 bases outside the gene matches. The CDR3 DNA follows: TGTGCCAGCAGTTACTCGAAGTCTAGCGGAAAGAAAGAGACCCAGTACTTC. Protein sequence: CASSYSKSSGKKETQYF.

The table lists this clonotype with many counts. V usage is TRBV4-2 and J usage is TRBJ1-1; maybe TRBD1 (6 bases). CDR1 LGHNA and CDR2 YNFKEQ come from the germline V gene. The length of the CDR3 is 14 residues. V lost 5 bases, J lost 0 bases, and 10 bases lay in between. The CDR3 loop reads CASSFRDMNTEAFF. CDR3 sequence (DNA): TGTGCCAGCAGCTTTCGGGACATGAACACTGAAGCTTTCTTT.

At least ten counts were recorded for this clonotype. The genes are TRBV10-3 and TRBJ1-5; no clear D gene. Germline assignment: CDR1 ENHRY and CDR2 SYGVKD. Trimming shortened V by 0 bases and J by 5 bases, and 14 bases separated the two germline ends. This CDR3 has 16 residues. The CDR3 spells CAISESAEVLDQPQHF. In DNA form, the CDR3 reads TGTGCCATCAGTGAGTCGGCTGAGGTGTTGGATCAGCCCCAGCATTTT.

This clonotype has just a few counts. The chain carries TRBV5-6 and TRBJ2-1; TRBD2 matches 7 bases. The length of the CDR3 is 16 residues. With V trimmed by 4 bases and J by 5 bases, 12 bases remained unmatched. The germline V gene encodes CDR1 SGHDT and CDR2 YYEEEE. The CDR3 region has the DNA TGTGCCAGCAGCCCCTCGTGGGGGGGACTTGACAATGAGCAGTTCTTC. It is translated as CASSPSWGGLDNEQFF.

This clonotype was counted many times. V and J are TRBV10-3 and TRBJ2-2, with D tentatively TRBD2 (5 bases). The germline V gene encodes CDR1 ENHRY and CDR2 SYGVKD. Trimming took off 0 bases at V and 3 bases at J, with 5 bases between the two ends. CDR3 length equals 14 residues. The CDR3 sequence is CAISESGDTGELFF. CDR3 coding DNA: TGTGCCATCAGTGAGTCCGGGGACACCGGGGAGCTGTTTTTT.